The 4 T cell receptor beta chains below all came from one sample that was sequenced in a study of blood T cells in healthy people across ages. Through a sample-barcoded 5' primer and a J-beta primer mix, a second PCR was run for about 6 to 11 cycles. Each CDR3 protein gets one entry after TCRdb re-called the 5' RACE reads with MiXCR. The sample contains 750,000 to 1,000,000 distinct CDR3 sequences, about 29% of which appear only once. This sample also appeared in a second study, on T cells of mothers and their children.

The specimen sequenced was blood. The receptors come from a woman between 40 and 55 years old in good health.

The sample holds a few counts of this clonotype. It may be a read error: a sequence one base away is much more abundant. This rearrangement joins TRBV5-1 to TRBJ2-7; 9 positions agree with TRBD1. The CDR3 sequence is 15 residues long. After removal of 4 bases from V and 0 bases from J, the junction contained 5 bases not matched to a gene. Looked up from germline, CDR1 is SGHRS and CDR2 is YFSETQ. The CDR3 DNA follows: TGCGCCAGCAGCGGGCCGACAGGGGGCTCCTACGAGCAGTACTTC. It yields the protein CASSGPTGGSYEQYF. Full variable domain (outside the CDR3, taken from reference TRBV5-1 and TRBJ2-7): KAGVTQTPRYLIKTRGQQVTLSCSPISGHRSVSWYQQTPGQGLQFLFEYFSETQRNKGNFPGRFSGRQFSNSRSEMNVSTLELGDSALYLCASSGPTGGSYEQYFGPGTRLTVT.

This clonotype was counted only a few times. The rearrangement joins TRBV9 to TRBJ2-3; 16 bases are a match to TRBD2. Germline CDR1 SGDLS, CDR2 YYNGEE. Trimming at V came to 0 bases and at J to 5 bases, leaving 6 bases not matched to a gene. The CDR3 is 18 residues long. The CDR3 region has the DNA TGTGCCAGCAGCGTAGAGGGGACTAGCGGGGGGGCCGGAGATACGCAGTATTTT. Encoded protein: CASSVEGTSGGAGDTQYF. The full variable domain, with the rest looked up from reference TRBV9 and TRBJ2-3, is DSGVTQTPKHLITATGQRVTLRCSPRSGDLSVYWYQQSLDQGLQFLIQYYNGEERAKGNILERFSAQQFPDLHSELNLSSLELGDSALYFCASSVEGTSGGAGDTQYFGPGTRLTVL.

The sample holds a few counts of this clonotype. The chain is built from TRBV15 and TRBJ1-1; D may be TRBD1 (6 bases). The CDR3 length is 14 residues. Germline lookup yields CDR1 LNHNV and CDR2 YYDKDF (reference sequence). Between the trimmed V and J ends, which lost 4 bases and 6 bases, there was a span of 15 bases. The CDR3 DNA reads TGTGCCACCAGCACCCAAGGACAGTGGGCTGAAGCTTTCTTT. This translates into CATSTQGQWAEAFF. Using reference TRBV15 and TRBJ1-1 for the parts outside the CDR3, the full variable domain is DAMVIQNPRYQVTQFGKPVTLSCSQTLNHNVMYWYQQKSSQAPKLLFHYYDKDFNNEADTPDNFQSRRPNTSFCFLDIRSPGLGDTAMYLCATSTQGQWAEAFFGQGTRLTVV.

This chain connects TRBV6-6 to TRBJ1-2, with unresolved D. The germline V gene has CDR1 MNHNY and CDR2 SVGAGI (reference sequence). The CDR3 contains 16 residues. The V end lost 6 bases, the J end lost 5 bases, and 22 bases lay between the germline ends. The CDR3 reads CASRSIRPQDRYGYTF. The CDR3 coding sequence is TGTGCCAGCAGGTCCATCCGGCCCCAAGATCGATATGGCTACACCTTC.